This passage covers 7 T cell receptor beta chains from one sample sequenced in a study of blood T cell repertoires in COVID-19. Repertoires were generated with immunoSEQ multiplex PCR, while TCRdb's copy carries only in-frame clones and drops some. Of approximately 450,000 clones listed, around 89% are singletons. Material for sequencing was peripheral blood. These receptors were collected from a woman aged 25 to 39 with acute or convalescent COVID-19.

The rearrangement uses TRBV27 and TRBJ2-5; weak D call: TRBD1 (5 bases). CDR1 is MNHEY and CDR2 is SMNVEV in the germline V gene (reference sequence). Between the trimmed V and J ends, which lost 3 bases and 0 bases, there was a span of 14 bases. The CDR3 consists of 16 residues. This CDR3 is CASSFGATRYQETQYF. In DNA form, the CDR3 reads TGTGCCAGCAGTTTTGGGGCAACAAGGTACCAAGAGACCCAGTACTTC.

The chain couples TRBV29-1 to TRBJ2-3, with TRBD2 matching over 11 bases. Germline V gene lookup returns CDR1 SQVTM and CDR2 ANQGSEA. The CDR3 sequence is 15 residues long. Unmatched junction bases numbered 4, after V lost 3 bases and J lost 2 bases. The CDR3 protein is CSVDSLAGATDTQYF. The CDR3 region has the DNA TGCAGCGTTGATTCACTAGCGGGGGCCACAGATACGCAGTATTTT.

V is TRBV5-1 and J is TRBJ2-2; tentative D call: TRBD2 (6 bases). Germline CDR1 is SGHRS and CDR2 is YFSETQ. This CDR3 has 17 amino acids. The germline V and J ends were trimmed by 0 bases and 4 bases, with 16 bases remaining between them. CDR3 sequence reads: CASSLAVLGSGTGELFF. Here the CDR3 DNA reads TGCGCCAGCAGCTTGGCGGTGTTGGGTAGCGGCACCGGGGAGCTGTTTTTT.

The rearrangement joins TRBV6-5 to TRBJ2-3; perhaps TRBD2 as D (5 bases). This CDR3 contains 14 residues. Germline V gene sequence: CDR1 MNHEY, CDR2 SVGAGI. V was pared by 7 bases and J by 1 base, with 12 bases between. The CDR3 spells CASTKDWGTDTQYF. For the CDR3, the DNA is TGTGCCAGCACCAAGGACTGGGGCACAGATACGCAGTATTTT.

The sample holds a few counts of this clone. Here the CDR3 DNA reads TGTGCCAGCAGTTATCGGGTGGGCTATGGCTACACCTTC. Encoded protein: CASSYRVGYGYTF. The J gene is TRBJ1-2, the V gene TRBV27, with no clear D. From germline, CDR1 is MNHEY and CDR2 SMNVEV (reference sequence). The CDR3 consists of 13 residues. V shed 4 bases and J shed 4 bases, with 10 bases lying between them.

This chain links TRBV4-1 with TRBJ2-5; 11 bases agree with TRBD2. The CDR3 runs 16 residues. V gave up 4 bases and J gave up 2 bases; unmatched junction bases: 6. CDR1 and CDR2 (germline): MGHRA, YSYEKL. The CDR3: CASSPMLAGGQETQYF. The CDR3 DNA is TGCGCCAGCAGCCCCATGCTAGCGGGGGGTCAAGAGACCCAGTACTTC.

The gene calls are TRBV12-1 and TRBJ2-7; TRBD1, the table's D call, lacks a check against the DNA. TRBV12-1 is termed a pseudogene. The length of the CDR3 is 13 residues. The CDR3 DNA follows: TGTGCCAGCAGCTTTGGGACAGGGGACGAGCAGTACTTC. It specifies CASSFGTGDEQYF.